A single sample is the source of the 11 T cell receptor beta chains below, sequenced in a study of blood T cell repertoires in COVID-19 (dated by TCRdb to the early 2020s). The method behind the library was the immunoSEQ multiplex PCR assay. TCRdb limited this immuneACCESS table to in-frame rearrangements with V and J called. A share of clones is missing; checked studies link under half to unresolved V genes, and the rest is unexplained. For this sample there are 40,000 or so clones; approximately 89% appear just once. The biggest ten clones account for over 3.5% of the sample. The sequencing sample was made of peripheral blood. These TCRs come from a human donor in a cohort sampled during active COVID-19.

This clone was counted once. The rearrangement joins TRBV7-2 to TRBJ2-1, with TRBD2 matching 11 bases. V dropped 4 bases and J dropped 8; count of bases not matched to a gene: 10. The germline gives CDR1 SGHTA, CDR2 FQGNSA. This CDR3 has 16 amino acids. Here the CDR3 reads CASSSGTSGGMDEQFF. The CDR3 bases are TGTGCCAGCAGCTCCGGGACTAGCGGAGGGATGGATGAGCAGTTCTTC.

The J gene is TRBJ2-3, the V gene TRBV20-1, with 15 bases identical to TRBD2. There are 18 residues in the CDR3. The trim removed 3 bases at V and 0 bases at J, leaving 7 bases unmatched. The germline V gene has CDR1 DFQATT and CDR2 SNEGSKA (reference sequence). The CDR3 loop is CSASALGTSGRSTDTQYF. The CDR3 nucleotides read TGCAGTGCTAGTGCCTTGGGGACTAGCGGGAGGAGCACAGATACGCAGTATTTT.

The rearrangement joins TRBV2 to TRBJ2-1; TRBD2 matches 10 bases. CDR1 SNHLY and CDR2 FYNNEI come from the germline V gene. This CDR3 has 16 amino acids. With 3 bases clipped from V and 4 bases from J, the junction kept 6 bases outside the gene matches. This CDR3 is CASSDSGGAAYNEQFF. DNA of the CDR3: TGTGCCAGCAGTGACAGCGGGGGGGCCGCATACAATGAGCAGTTCTTC.

The chain carries TRBV5-1 and TRBJ2-3; TRBD2 aligns across 7 bases. The CDR3 totals 14 residues. The V and J ends lost 3 bases and 5 bases, in that order; junction bases with no gene match: 6. Germline CDR1 and CDR2: SGHRS and YFSETQ. In DNA form, the CDR3 reads TGCGCCAGCAGCTCTTCCACGGGGGGAGATACGCAGTATTTT. It yields the protein CASSSSTGGDTQYF.

The chain has TRBV20-1 and TRBJ2-3, with a weak D call TRBD2 (6 bases). The CDR3 contains 13 residues. V lost 3 bases and J lost 4, with 11 bases in between. Germline lookup yields CDR1 DFQATT and CDR2 SNEGSKA (reference sequence). CDR3 DNA sequence: TGCAGTGCTAGTCGGAGGGCGTCAGATACGCAGTATTTT. This codes for CSASRRASDTQYF.

There are a few counts of this clone. This rearrangement joins TRBV3-1 (or the pseudogene TRBV3-2) to TRBJ2-5; 9 bases fit TRBD1. Per the germline V gene, CDR1 is LGHDT and CDR2 is YNNKEL (reference sequence). The CDR3 totals 17 residues. V dropped 1 base and J dropped 2; count of bases not matched to a gene: 8. The CDR3: CASSQGVVGTGQETQYF. The CDR3 nucleotides are TGTGCCAGCAGCCAAGGAGTCGTCGGGACAGGGCAAGAGACCCAGTACTTC.

The J gene is TRBJ1-5, the V gene TRBV5-1; tentative D call: TRBD1 (6 bases). The CDR3 extends over 14 amino acids. V lost 0 bases and J lost 7, with 11 bases in between. From germline, CDR1 is SGHRS and CDR2 YFSETQ. In nucleotides, the CDR3 is TGCGCCAGCAGCTTGGCCCCCGGACAGCAGCCCCAGCATTTT. Protein product: CASSLAPGQQPQHF.

V is TRBV7-2 and J is TRBJ2-1; D unresolved. The CDR3 is made up of 13 amino acids. CDR1 is SGHTA and CDR2 is FQGNSA in the germline V gene. Trimming stripped 5 bases from V and 4 bases from J, with 9 bases between. CDR3 sequence: CASSEMRYNEQFF. CDR3 DNA sequence: TGTGCCAGCAGCGAAATGAGGTACAATGAGCAGTTCTTC.

This chain links TRBV5-1 with TRBJ2-1, with 10 bases lining up with TRBD2. Germline V gene data show CDR1 as SGHRS and CDR2 as YFSETQ. Germline trimming cut 0 bases from V and 8 bases from J; bases unmatched to any gene: 11. CDR3 length: 17 residues. CDR3 coding DNA: TGCGCCAGCAGCTTGGTGTCCCGGAGCGGGGGGGCCTATGAGCAGTTCTTC. This encodes CASSLVSRSGGAYEQFF.

The chain combines TRBV5-1 with TRBJ2-1; a weak D match, TRBD1 (5 bases). V lost 4 bases to trimming and J lost 3 bases, with 11 bases between them. This CDR3 contains 14 residues. Germline lookup yields CDR1 SGHRS and CDR2 YFSETQ. Written as DNA, the CDR3 is TGCGCCAGCAGCCTCCGACAGATCTACAATGAGCAGTTCTTC. Protein: CASSLRQIYNEQFF.

The chain has TRBV7-2 and TRBJ1-1; tentatively, D is TRBD1 (5 bases). With 1 base removed from V and 1 base from J, the gap between germline ends came to 13 bases. Germline-derived CDR1 and CDR2 are SGHTA and FQGNSA. CDR3 size: 16 residues. The CDR3 sequence is CASSLVGGGENTEAFF. CDR3 DNA: TGTGCCAGCAGCTTAGTCGGTGGAGGGGAGAACACTGAAGCTTTCTTT.